These 12 T cell receptor beta chains share one sample of origin, sequenced in a study of shared clonotypes between healthy human individuals. Only CD45RO-negative cells positively selected for CCR7 counted as naive CD8 cells, so terminally differentiated effector memory CD45RA+ cells were excluded. The table came from immunoSEQ multiplex PCR; TCRdb's copy has only in-frame clones and leaves some out. This sample has millions of clones, with about 93% found just once. Input material: naive CD8+ T cells from PBMCs. The receptors were gathered from a young man in good health. Some clones in this sample may be carry-over from other donors' samples.

The J gene is TRBJ2-7, the V gene TRBV27, with D possibly TRBD1 on 5 matching bases. V was cut by 5 bases and J by 2 bases, with 16 bases left in between. CDR3 length equals 15 residues. The germline V gene encodes CDR1 MNHEY and CDR2 SMNVEV (reference sequence). The CDR3 region has the DNA TGTGCCAGCAGTCCCGAGGTAGGGGTAACCTACGAGCAGTACTTC. It yields the protein CASSPEVGVTYEQYF.

The chain links TRBV10-2 to TRBJ1-1, with D possibly TRBD1 on 6 matching bases. The CDR3 consists of 13 residues. Germline CDR1 reads WSHSY; CDR2 reads SAAADI. The V and J ends lost 6 bases and 7 bases respectively, with 15 bases between them. CDR3 residues: CASRGREGGEAFF. The CDR3 DNA sequence: TGCGCCAGCAGAGGACGGGAGGGGGGTGAAGCTTTCTTT.

The chain is built from TRBV7-6 and TRBJ2-1; D is uncertain. V lost 1 base to trimming and J lost 4 bases, with 11 bases between them. The germline V gene has CDR1 SGHVS and CDR2 FNYEAQ. The CDR3 sequence is 15 residues long. The CDR3 DNA reads TGTGCCAGCAGCTTAGATAAGCGACGGTACAATGAGCAGTTCTTC. This sequence encodes CASSLDKRRYNEQFF.

This clone was recorded once. CDR3 DNA sequence: TGCGCCAGCAACTCAGGGAGGACCGCCGGGGAGCTGTTTTTT. Residues: CASNSGRTAGELFF. The chain links TRBV5-1 to TRBJ2-2; TRBD2 is a possible D gene (6 bases). Germline values: CDR1 SGHRS, CDR2 YFSETQ. There are 14 residues in the CDR3. The ends were cut back, 6 bases at V and 6 bases at J, with 15 bases in the middle.

This sequence joins TRBV5-4 and TRBJ2-7; tentative D call: TRBD2 (6 bases). The germline CDR1 and CDR2 sequences are SGHNT and YYREEE (reference sequence). The length of the CDR3 is 14 residues. Trimming took off 0 bases at V and 2 bases at J, with 9 bases between the two ends. In DNA, the CDR3 is TGTGCCAGCAGCTTGGAATGGGGGGCCTACGAGCAGTACTTC. Residues: CASSLEWGAYEQYF.

The chain has TRBV7-9 and TRBJ2-7; D uncertain. Per the germline V gene, CDR1 is SEHNR and CDR2 is FQNEAQ (reference sequence). The V end lost 3 bases, the J end lost 5 bases, and 14 bases lay between the germline ends. This CDR3 is built from 14 residues. CDR3 residues: CASSFKQRSHEQYF. The CDR3 region has the DNA TGTGCCAGCAGCTTTAAACAGAGATCCCACGAGCAGTACTTC. Full variable domain (missing parts from reference TRBV7-9 and TRBJ2-7): DTGVSQNPRHKITKRGQNVTFRCDPISEHNRLYWYRQTLGQGPEFLTYFQNEAQLEKSRLLSDRFSAERPKGSFSTLEIQRTEQGDSAMYLCASSFKQRSHEQYFGPGTRLTVT.

The genes are TRBV27 and TRBJ2-1; D assignment may be TRBD1 or TRBD2 (5 bases each). Looked up from germline, CDR1 is MNHEY and CDR2 is SMNVEV (reference sequence). This CDR3 region has 13 residues. Deletions cut 5 bases from V and 10 bases from J, with 15 bases between. CDR3 sequence reads: CASSKSSGTEQFF. The DNA of the CDR3 is TGTGCCAGCAGTAAGTCGTCAGGGACGGAGCAGTTCTTC.

The chain joins TRBV5-6 to TRBJ1-4, with D uncertain. The length of the CDR3 is 15 residues. V was clipped by 1 base and J by 8 bases, with 15 bases between them. From germline, CDR1 is SGHDT and CDR2 YYEEEE. The CDR3 is CASSLNRVIAEKLFF. The CDR3 bases are TGTGCCAGCAGCTTGAACCGGGTCATTGCGGAAAAACTGTTTTTT.

This chain links TRBV27 with TRBJ2-3; D is perhaps TRBD1 (5 bases). With 2 bases removed from V and 5 bases from J, the gap between germline ends came to 14 bases. The CDR3 has 15 amino acids. The germline V gene has CDR1 MNHEY and CDR2 SMNVEV (reference sequence). The CDR3 loop reads CASSLMGHRQDTQYF. DNA for the CDR3: TGTGCCAGCAGTTTAATGGGGCACCGGCAAGATACGCAGTATTTT.

The rearrangement joins TRBV29-1 to TRBJ2-1; 9 bases align to TRBD2. The V segment lost 6 bases and the J segment 5 bases; nucleotides outside the gene matches: 5. The CDR3 extends over 13 amino acids. Germline V lookup: CDR1 SQVTM, CDR2 ANQGSEA. The CDR3 region is CSVGLANHNEQFF. CDR3 in DNA: TGCAGCGTCGGACTAGCGAACCACAATGAGCAGTTCTTC.

The chain combines TRBV9 with TRBJ2-1, with 8 positions matching TRBD2. The germline gives CDR1 SGDLS, CDR2 YYNGEE. The CDR3 spans 17 residues. The V gene end was trimmed by 0 bases and the J gene end by 4 bases; junction bases not matched to a gene: 9. CDR3 bases: TGTGCCAGCAGCGTAGCTAGGGGACTAGGGGAGTACAATGAGCAGTTCTTC. This encodes CASSVARGLGEYNEQFF.

The chain recombines TRBV27 with TRBJ1-4, with 9 positions matching TRBD1. The V and J ends lost 6 bases and 10 bases, in that order; junction bases with no gene match: 9. Germline loops: CDR1 MNHEY, CDR2 SMNVEV (reference sequence). The CDR3 spans 14 residues. The DNA of the CDR3 is TGTGCCAGCAGCACCGGGACAGGGATTGGAAAACTGTTTTTT. Translated: CASSTGTGIGKLFF. Together with reference TRBV27 and TRBJ1-4, the CDR3 gives the full variable domain: EAQVTQNPRYLITVTGKKLTVTCSQNMNHEYMSWYRQDPGLGLRQIYYSMNVEVTDKGDVPEGYKVSRKEKRNFPLILESPSPNQTSLYFCASSTGTGIGKLFFGSGTQLSVL.